These 10 T cell receptor beta chains share one sample of origin, sequenced in a study of blood T cell repertoires in COVID-19. Libraries were prepared by immunoSEQ multiplex PCR; TCRdb keeps only in-frame clonotypes and omits some of them. The sample has more than 350,000 clones; around 91% are singletons. Sequencing used PBMCs or T cells enriched from blood (not recorded which). These receptor sequences come from a man aged 18 to 29 who had recovered from COVID-19.

This clone has more than one count but fewer than ten. The genes are TRBV29-1 and TRBJ1-5; D gene ambiguous. This CDR3 has 13 amino acids. CDR1 and CDR2 from the germline V gene are SQVTM and ANQGSEA. The ends were cut back, 4 bases at V and 0 bases at J, with 7 bases in the middle. CDR3 region: CSVGHNSNQPQHF. The DNA of the CDR3 is TGCAGCGTTGGGCACAATAGCAATCAGCCCCAGCATTTT.

The chain joins TRBV7-3 to TRBJ2-5; 7 nucleotides match TRBD1. The J segment lost 3 bases and the V segment lost 4 bases, leaving 8 bases of the junction unmatched. Germline loops: CDR1 SGHTA, CDR2 FQGTGA. The CDR3 is 15 residues long. CDR3 nucleotide sequence: TGTGCCAGCAGCTCGCGCCGGGACAGTAAAGAGACCCAGTACTTC. Translation: CASSSRRDSKETQYF.

This clone was counted only a few times. The CDR3 loop reads CASSPPRVSEAFF. The CDR3 DNA reads TGTGCCAGCTCACCACCGAGGGTTTCGGAAGCTTTCTTT. The J gene is TRBJ1-1, the V gene TRBV18; D is undetermined. Trimming removed 0 bases from V and 8 bases from J, with 10 bases in between. Looked up from germline, CDR1 is KGHSH and CDR2 is LQKENI. CDR3 length: 13 residues.

V is TRBV5-4 and J is TRBJ1-2; TRBD1 agrees at 7 bases. Losses at the gene ends were 0 bases for V and 3 bases for J; bases not matched to a gene: 5. Germline lookup yields CDR1 SGHNT and CDR2 YYREEE (reference sequence). The CDR3 has 15 amino acids. CDR3 in amino acids: CASSLARQGDYGYTF. The DNA of the CDR3 is TGTGCCAGCAGCTTGGCCCGACAGGGCGACTATGGCTACACCTTC.

This sequence joins TRBV6-6 and TRBJ2-7; a weak D match, TRBD1 (6 bases). The CDR3 runs 14 residues. V dropped 10 bases and J dropped 5 bases, with 21 bases sitting between them. Germline loops: CDR1 MNHNY, CDR2 SVGAGI (reference sequence). CDR3 amino acids: CATSQVGTTHEQYF. In nucleotides, the CDR3 is TGTGCCACTTCTCAGGTGGGGACAACACACGAGCAGTACTTC.

The rearrangement links TRBV6-4 to TRBJ2-7; weak D call: TRBD2 (6 bases). The CDR3 has 12 amino acids. Germline-derived CDR1 and CDR2 are MRHNA and SNTAGT. V lost 10 bases, J lost 2 bases, and 12 bases lay in between. CDR3 coding DNA: TGTGCCACCCCGGACTATACCTACGAGCAGTACTTC. Translation: CATPDYTYEQYF.

The chain carries TRBV2 and TRBJ1-1; a possible D gene is TRBD1 (6 bases). Germline-derived CDR1 and CDR2 are SNHLY and FYNNEI. V was cut by 7 bases and J by 0 bases, with 12 bases left in between. The CDR3 extends over 14 amino acids. CDR3 sequence: CASTTEGVNTEAFF. The CDR3 DNA sequence: TGTGCCAGCACAACCGAGGGGGTGAACACTGAAGCTTTCTTT.

The chain has TRBV28 and TRBJ1-4; 9 bases agree with TRBD1. The CDR3 loop spans 16 amino acids. CDR1 is MDHEN and CDR2 is SYDVKM in the germline V gene. The J segment lost 8 bases and the V segment lost 7 bases, leaving 14 bases of the junction unmatched. CDR3: CASMLLPGQGREKLFF. The CDR3 DNA follows: TGTGCCAGCATGCTCCTGCCGGGACAGGGAAGGGAAAAACTGTTTTTT.

J is TRBJ2-1 and V is TRBV27, with 11 positions matching TRBD2. Trimming took 6 bases from V and 12 from J; bases not matched to a gene: 10. This CDR3 contains 14 residues. Germline V gives CDR1 MNHEY, CDR2 SMNVEV (reference sequence). CDR3 sequence reads: CASRASGRPGGQFF. DNA for the CDR3: TGTGCCAGCAGAGCTAGCGGGAGGCCCGGGGGGCAGTTCTTC.

The chain carries TRBV9 and TRBJ1-1; possibly TRBD1 for D (6 bases). CDR1 and CDR2 (germline): SGDLS, YYNGEE. The CDR3 runs 17 residues. V lost 4 bases and J lost 6, with 25 bases in between. The CDR3 DNA reads TGTGCCAGCAGCCCCGGATCGGGGGGCCATTTAGTGTCTGAAGCTTTCTTT. This encodes CASSPGSGGHLVSEAFF. Based on the CDR3 plus reference TRBV9 and TRBJ1-1, the full variable domain is DSGVTQTPKHLITATGQRVTLRCSPRSGDLSVYWYQQSLDQGLQFLIQYYNGEERAKGNILERFSAQQFPDLHSELNLSSLELGDSALYFCASSPGSGGHLVSEAFFGQGTRLTVV.